These T cell receptor beta chains were read from a single sample in a study of T cells in localized non-small cell lung cancer. Sequencing was performed with immunoSEQ multiplex PCR; in TCRdb, only in-frame clones are kept and a portion is missing. The profile shows about 24,000 clones, more than 75% of them singletons. This specimen was peripheral blood, taken before any cancer treatment. These receptors all come from a male donor at least 60 years old with stage II squamous cell lung carcinoma. Each CDR3 is given with its conserved first and last residue. A D gene is named only where the DNA matches it firmly. Size tells how often a clone was seen (once, few, many) or the class of an expanded clone, and some rows leave it out.

clone_size,j_call,v_call,d_call,cdr3_nt,cdr3_aa
.,TRBJ2-3,TRBV7-3,.,TGTGCCAGCAGCCGGGACTCCGTCTCGGGTACGCAGTATTTT,CASSRDSVSGTQYF
.,TRBJ1-1,TRBV11-3,.,TGTGCCAGCAGCTTAACTAGGGGACGAAACACTGAAGCTTTCTTT,CASSLTRGRNTEAFF
.,TRBJ2-5,TRBV11-3,TRBD1,TGTGCCAGCAGCGAGACAGGGGGCAATACCCAGTACTTC,CASSETGGNTQYF
.,TRBJ2-5,TRBV27,TRBD2,TGTGCCAGCAGTCTCGGGAGGGCCCGGGAGACCCAGTACTTC,CASSLGRARETQYF
.,TRBJ2-2,TRBV25-1,.,TGTGCCAGCAGGGGGCCCTCGGGGTTCACCGGGGAGCTGTTTTTT,CASRGPSGFTGELFF
.,TRBJ1-2,TRBV27,.,TGTGCCAGCAGTTCAGACAGTTCTAACTATGGCTACACCTTC,CASSSDSSNYGYTF
few,TRBJ2-7,TRBV2,TRBD2,TGTGCCAGCAGTGCCCCGGGAGGGGCCAGGCAGTACTTC,CASSAPGGARQYF
.,TRBJ2-2,TRBV10-3,.,TGTGCCATCAGTGGGGCGGGGATAAACACCGGGGAGCTGTTTTTT,CAISGAGINTGELFF
.,TRBJ2-3,TRBV7-3,TRBD2,TGTGCCAGCAGCTTAAAGGGAGGGGTGGGTAGCACAGATACGCAGTATTTT,CASSLKGGVGSTDTQYF
.,TRBJ1-2,TRBV28,.,TGTGCCAGCAGTTTAAGTAACTGGGGTGGGGATGGCTACACCTTC,CASSLSNWGGDGYTF
once,TRBJ2-1,TRBV18,TRBD2,TGTGCCAGCTCTCCGGGGTTCGGGACTAGCGGAACCAATAATGAGCAGTTCTTC,CASSPGFGTSGTNNEQFF
.,TRBJ1-5,TRBV6-6,TRBD1,TGTGCCAGCAGTCCCTGGGACAGGGGTCCCCATCAGCCCCAGCATTTT,CASSPWDRGPHQPQHF
.,TRBJ2-3,TRBV6-5,TRBD1,TGTGCCAGCTCCCAGGTGGGACAGGGGGCAGATACGCAGTATTTT,CASSQVGQGADTQYF
.,TRBJ1-1,TRBV6-1,.,TGTGCCAGCACCCTCGGGGCGGGCACTGAAGCTTTCTTT,CASTLGAGTEAFF
once,TRBJ2-2,TRBV28,TRBD1,TGTGCCAGCAGTATGGGACAGCCTGGGGGAACCGGGGAGCTGTTTTTT,CASSMGQPGGTGELFF
.,TRBJ2-6,TRBV9,TRBD1,TGTGCCAGCAGCGTAGTCCCGACAGGGAAGTTATCTGGGGCCAACGTCCTGACTTTC,CASSVVPTGKLSGANVLTF
.,TRBJ1-1,TRBV19,.,TGTGCCAGTAGTATACAGGGTCGTGGCACTGAAGCTTTCTTT,CASSIQGRGTEAFF
once,TRBJ1-6,TRBV4-2,.,TGTGCCAGCAGCCCCGATTCGGGACAATCGAGTTCACCCCTCCACTTT,CASSPDSGQSSSPLHF
.,TRBJ2-1,TRBV10-3,TRBD2,TGTGCCATCAGTGGTCCAGCGGGAGCAGATATCAATGAGCAGTTCTTC,CAISGPAGADINEQFF
.,TRBJ2-1,TRBV27,TRBD2,TGTGCCAGCAGTTTATCACTAGCGGGACTCAATGAGCAGTTCTTC,CASSLSLAGLNEQFF
.,TRBJ2-2,TRBV7-2,TRBD1,TGTGCCAGCAGCCCCGGGACAGGGAGGGAACTGTTTTTT,CASSPGTGRELFF
.,TRBJ2-5,TRBV19,.,TGTGCCAGTAGAACCGCGGGGGAGACCCAGTACTTC,CASRTAGETQYF
once,TRBJ1-6,TRBV5-8,TRBD1,TGTGCCAGCAGCTTGGAAGGGGTACCCGGGACAGTAAATTCACCCCTCCACTTT,CASSLEGVPGTVNSPLHF
.,TRBJ1-2,TRBV19,.,TGTGCCAGTACCTTACAGGGTGGCTATGGCTACACCTTC,CASTLQGGYGYTF
once,TRBJ1-2,TRBV4-1,.,TGCGCCAGCAGCCAACGACCGCTGGATGGCTACACCTTC,CASSQRPLDGYTF
.,TRBJ2-7,TRBV13,.,TGTGCCAGCAGCTTAGGCGGGGCGGGGTCCTCCACCGAGCAGTACTTC,CASSLGGAGSSTEQYF
once,TRBJ2-4,TRBV2,.,TGTGCCAGCAGTAACAGCCTATTAGCCAAAAACATTCAGTACTTC,CASSNSLLAKNIQYF
.,TRBJ2-3,TRBV4-2,.,TGTGCCAGCAGCCAAGGGGTCCCCACAGATACGCAGTATTTT,CASSQGVPTDTQYF